The sample holds one count of the clone carrying this T cell receptor beta chain. Within the sample, other DNA sequences also encode this same CDR3. This entry belongs to a study of shared clonotypes between healthy human individuals. The protocol was immunoSEQ multiplex PCR, while the TCRdb copy is restricted to in-frame clones and leaves out a portion. The table records approximately 1.4 million clones, approximately 98% of them present only once. Sequenced input: naive CD4+ T cells sorted from blood. Subset in this sample: CD45RA+ positively selected. This TCR was recovered from a man aged 25 to 40 in good health.

The CDR3 DNA reads TGCGCCAGCAGCTTGCCCTCTGGGAGCACAGATACGCAGTATTTT. It specifies CASSLPSGSTDTQYF. V usage is TRBV5-1 and J usage is TRBJ2-3, with unresolved D. There are 15 residues in the CDR3. V lost 1 base and J 0 bases, leaving 9 bases between the germline ends. CDR1 and CDR2 (germline): SGHRS, YFSETQ.